This T cell receptor beta chain was identified in a study of T cell clonality in common variable immunodeficiency. Regarding the study as a whole: Compared with healthy controls, CVID subjects showed increased TCRbeta clonality, mostly in about a third.

Germline-derived CDR1 and CDR2 are DFQATT and SNEGSKA (reference sequence). The CDR3 spans 17 residues. V lost 0 bases to trimming and J lost 2 bases, with 17 bases between them. Most patients and controls had Caucasian heritage. Clones were sequenced by immunoSEQ multiplex PCR, and TCRdb holds only the in-frame ones, with some missing. Captured here are some 42,000 clones, none seen once; the top ten comprise over 1.2%. This clone was observed at least ten times. Its antigen is not identified. From the germline J gene comes the end of the CDR3, since the read stops 3 residues before it. Input material: peripheral blood mononuclear cells. The chain carries TRBV20-1 and TRBJ1-5; D perhaps matches TRBD1 (6 bases). This clonotype was obtained from a person aged 18 to 69 in good health. This chain's CDR3 is CSARDIRAEGGNQPQHF. The CDR3 bases that were read are TGCAGTGCTAGAGATATTAGAGCTGAGGGGGGCAATCAGCCC.